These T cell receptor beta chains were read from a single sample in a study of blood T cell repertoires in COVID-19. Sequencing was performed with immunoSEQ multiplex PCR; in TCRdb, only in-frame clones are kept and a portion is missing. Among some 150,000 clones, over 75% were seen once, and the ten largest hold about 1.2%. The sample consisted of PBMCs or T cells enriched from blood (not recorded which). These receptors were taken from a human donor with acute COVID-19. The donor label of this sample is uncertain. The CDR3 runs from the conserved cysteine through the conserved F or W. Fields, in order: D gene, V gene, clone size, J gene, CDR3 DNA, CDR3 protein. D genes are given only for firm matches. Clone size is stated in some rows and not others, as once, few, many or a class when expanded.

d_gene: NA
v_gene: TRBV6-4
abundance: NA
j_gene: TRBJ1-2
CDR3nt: TGTGCCAGCAGTGAGGCCCGGGAAGGCTATGGCTACACCTTC
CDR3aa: CASSEAREGYGYTF

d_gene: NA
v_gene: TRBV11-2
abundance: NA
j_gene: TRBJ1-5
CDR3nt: TGTGCCAGCAGCTTACGGAGGGGACAGCCCCAGCATTTT
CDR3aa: CASSLRRGQPQHF

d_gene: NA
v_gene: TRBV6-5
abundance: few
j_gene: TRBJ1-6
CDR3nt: TGTGCCAGCACCCGGACAGTTGATTCACCCCTCCACTTT
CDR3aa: CASTRTVDSPLHF

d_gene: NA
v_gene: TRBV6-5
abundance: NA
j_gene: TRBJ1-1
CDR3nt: TGTGCCAGCAGAGCCGGGACAGAAGCTTTCTTT
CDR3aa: CASRAGTEAFF

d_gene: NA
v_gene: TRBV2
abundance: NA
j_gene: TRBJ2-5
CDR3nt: TGTGCCACCCACGGAGGCTGGGAGACCCAGTACTTC
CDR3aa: CATHGGWETQYF

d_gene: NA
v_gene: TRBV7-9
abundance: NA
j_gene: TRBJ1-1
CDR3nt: TGTGCCAGCAGCCTAACCACGGGGAACACTGAAGCTTTCTTT
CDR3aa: CASSLTTGNTEAFF

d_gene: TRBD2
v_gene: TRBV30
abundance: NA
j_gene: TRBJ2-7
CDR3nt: TGTGCCTGGGCTGGCGGGGGCTCCTACGAGCAGTACTTC
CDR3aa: CAWAGGGSYEQYF

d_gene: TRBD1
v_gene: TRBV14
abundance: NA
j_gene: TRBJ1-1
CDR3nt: TGTGCCAGCAGGTGGACAGGGGAGTTGACTGAAGCTTTCTTT
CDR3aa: CASRWTGELTEAFF

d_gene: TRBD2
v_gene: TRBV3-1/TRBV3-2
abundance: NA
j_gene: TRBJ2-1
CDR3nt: TGTGCCAGCAGCCAAGATCTCCCGACTAGCGGGGGCTACAATGAGCAGTTCTTC
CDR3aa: CASSQDLPTSGGYNEQFF

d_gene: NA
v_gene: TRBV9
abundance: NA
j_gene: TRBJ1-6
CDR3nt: TGTGCCAGCAGCAGGGGGAATAATTCACCCCTCCACTTT
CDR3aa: CASSRGNNSPLHF

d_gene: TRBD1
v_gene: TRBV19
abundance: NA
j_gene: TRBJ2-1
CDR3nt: TGTGCCAGTAGTATGTCCTCCGGGACAGGGGACAATGAGCAGTTCTTC
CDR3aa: CASSMSSGTGDNEQFF

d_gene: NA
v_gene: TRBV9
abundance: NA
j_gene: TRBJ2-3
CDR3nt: TGTGCCAGCAGCGTACAGGACACAGATACGCAGTATTTT
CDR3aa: CASSVQDTDTQYF

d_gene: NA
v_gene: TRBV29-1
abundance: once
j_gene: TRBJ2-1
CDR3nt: TGCAGCGTTGCTAGCTCCTACAATGAGCAGTTCTTC
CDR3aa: CSVASSYNEQFF

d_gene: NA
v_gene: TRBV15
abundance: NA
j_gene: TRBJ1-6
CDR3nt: TGTGCCACCAGCAGAGATCACGGGAGCTCCTATAATTCACCCCTCCACTTT
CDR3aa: CATSRDHGSSYNSPLHF

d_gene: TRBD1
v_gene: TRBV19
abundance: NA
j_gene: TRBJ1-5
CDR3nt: TGTGCCAGTAGACCACCGACAGGGGATCTTGGACAGCCCCAGCATTTT
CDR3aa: CASRPPTGDLGQPQHF

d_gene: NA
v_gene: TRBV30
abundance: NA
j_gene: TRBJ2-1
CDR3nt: TGTGCCTGGAGTGTACGGTTCAATGAGCAGTTCTTC
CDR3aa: CAWSVRFNEQFF

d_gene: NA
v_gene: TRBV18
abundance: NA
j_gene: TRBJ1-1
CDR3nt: TGTGCCAGCTCACCACAGGATAGAGGAACTGAAGCTTTCTTT
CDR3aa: CASSPQDRGTEAFF

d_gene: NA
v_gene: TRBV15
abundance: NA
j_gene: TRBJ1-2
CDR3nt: TGTGCCACCAGCAGAGGCCCAGGTAACTATGGCTACACCTTC
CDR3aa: CATSRGPGNYGYTF

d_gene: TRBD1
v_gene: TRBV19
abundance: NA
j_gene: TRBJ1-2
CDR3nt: TGTGCCAGTAGTTTGACAGGGAACTTCTATGGCTACACCTTC
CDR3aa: CASSLTGNFYGYTF

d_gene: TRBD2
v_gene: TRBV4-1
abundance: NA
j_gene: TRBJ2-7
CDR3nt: TGCGCCAGCAGCCAAGCCGGGACTAGCGGGGGGGCAGTTTCCGAGCAGTACTTC
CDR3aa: CASSQAGTSGGAVSEQYF

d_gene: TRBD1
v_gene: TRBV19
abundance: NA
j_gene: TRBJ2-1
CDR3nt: TGTGCCAGTAGTACATCGGGACAGGGTTTCCGCAATGAGCAGTTCTTC
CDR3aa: CASSTSGQGFRNEQFF

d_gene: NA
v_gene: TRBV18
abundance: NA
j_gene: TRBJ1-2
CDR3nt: TGTGCCAGCTCACCATGGGGAGGCGAGGATGGCTACACCTTC
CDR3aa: CASSPWGGEDGYTF

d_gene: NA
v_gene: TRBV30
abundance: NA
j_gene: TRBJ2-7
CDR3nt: TGTGCCTGCGCGGGCGGTACCCTTGCCTACGAGCAGTACTTC
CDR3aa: CACAGGTLAYEQYF

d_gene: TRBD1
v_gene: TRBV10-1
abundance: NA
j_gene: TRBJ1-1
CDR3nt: TGCGCCAGTAGACTGGACAGGGCGATGAACACTGAAGCTTTCTTT
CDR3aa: CASRLDRAMNTEAFF

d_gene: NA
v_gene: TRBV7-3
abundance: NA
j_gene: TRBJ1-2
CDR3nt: TGTGCCAGCAACCTAAGACTGATTTCTAACTATGGCTACACCTTC
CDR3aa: CASNLRLISNYGYTF

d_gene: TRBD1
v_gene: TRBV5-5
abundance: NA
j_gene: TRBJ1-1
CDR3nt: TGTGCCAGCAGCTTGGAGGGGGCCGACACTGAAGCTTTCTTT
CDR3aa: CASSLEGADTEAFF

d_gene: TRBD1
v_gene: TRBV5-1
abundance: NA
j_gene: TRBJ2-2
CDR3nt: TGCGCCAGCAGCTTACAGGGGGCTCCCACCGGGGAGCTGTTTTTT
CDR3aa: CASSLQGAPTGELFF

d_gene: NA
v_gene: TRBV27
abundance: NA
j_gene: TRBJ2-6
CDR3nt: TGTGCCAGCAGTTTGGGGGGATCTGGGGCCAACGTCCTGACTTTC
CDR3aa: CASSLGGSGANVLTF

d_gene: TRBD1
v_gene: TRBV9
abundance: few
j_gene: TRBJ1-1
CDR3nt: TGTGCCAGCAGCCCCATGACAGGGAGAGACACTGAAGCTTTCTTT
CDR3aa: CASSPMTGRDTEAFF

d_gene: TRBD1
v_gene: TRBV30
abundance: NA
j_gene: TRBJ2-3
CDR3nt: TGTGCCTGGAACAGGGGACAACGGGGTCCCATGGATACGCAGTATTTT
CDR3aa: CAWNRGQRGPMDTQYF

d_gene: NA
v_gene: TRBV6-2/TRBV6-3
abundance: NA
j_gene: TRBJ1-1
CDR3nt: TGTGCCAGCAGTTCCGCAAGGAGCGCTGAAGCTTTCTTT
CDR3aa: CASSSARSAEAFF

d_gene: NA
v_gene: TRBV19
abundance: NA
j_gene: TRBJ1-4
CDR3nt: TGTGCCAGTAGGGAGGCCAGGGAAAAACTGTTTTTT
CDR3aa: CASREAREKLFF

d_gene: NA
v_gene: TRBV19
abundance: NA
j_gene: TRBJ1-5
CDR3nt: TGTGCCAGTAGTATCCCAAATCAGCCCCAGCATTTT
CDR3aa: CASSIPNQPQHF

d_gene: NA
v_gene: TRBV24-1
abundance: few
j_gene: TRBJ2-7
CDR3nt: TGTGCCACCAACCCACGCAGGGCTGCCTACGAGCAGTACTTC
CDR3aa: CATNPRRAAYEQYF

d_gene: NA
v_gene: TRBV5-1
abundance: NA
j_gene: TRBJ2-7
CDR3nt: TGCGCCAGCAGCTTCGGGACAAAGAGCTCCTACGAGCAGTACTTC
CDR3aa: CASSFGTKSSYEQYF

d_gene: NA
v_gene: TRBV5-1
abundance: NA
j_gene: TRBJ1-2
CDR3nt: TGCGCCAGCAGCTTCAATGACAGGACCTACGGCTACACCTTC
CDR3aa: CASSFNDRTYGYTF

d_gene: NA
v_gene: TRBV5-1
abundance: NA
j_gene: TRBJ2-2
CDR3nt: TGCGCCAGCAGAACCGGGACTCCCTTGACCGGGGAGCTGTTTTTT
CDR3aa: CASRTGTPLTGELFF

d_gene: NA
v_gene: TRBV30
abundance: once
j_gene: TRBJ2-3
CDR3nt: TGTGCCTGGAGTGTCCAGACAGATACGCAGTATTTT
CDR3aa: CAWSVQTDTQYF

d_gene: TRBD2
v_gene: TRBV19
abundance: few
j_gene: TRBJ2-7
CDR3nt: TGTGCCAGTAGTATCGGGGGGGGGCCCTCCTACGAGCAGTACTTC
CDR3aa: CASSIGGGPSYEQYF

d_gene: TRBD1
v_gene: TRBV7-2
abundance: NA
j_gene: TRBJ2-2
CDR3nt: TGTGCCAGCAGCCTACAGGGGTGGGAGCTGTTTTTT
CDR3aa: CASSLQGWELFF

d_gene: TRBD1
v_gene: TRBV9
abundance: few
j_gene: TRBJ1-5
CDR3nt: TGTGCCAGCAGCGTAGACGGAGGGGGCTACAATCAGCCCCAGCATTTT
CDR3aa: CASSVDGGGYNQPQHF

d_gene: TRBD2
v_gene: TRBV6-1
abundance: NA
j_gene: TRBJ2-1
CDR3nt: TGTGCCAGCAGTGAAGGCGGGGGGGCCGATGAGCAGTTCTTC
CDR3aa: CASSEGGGADEQFF

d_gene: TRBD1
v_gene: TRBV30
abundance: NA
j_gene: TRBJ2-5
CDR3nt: TGTGCCTGGAGTGCAGGGGGAGAGACCCAGTACTTC
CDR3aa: CAWSAGGETQYF

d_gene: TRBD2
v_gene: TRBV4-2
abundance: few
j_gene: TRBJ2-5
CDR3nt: TGTGCCAGCAGCCAAGGAACTAGCGGGGGAAGAGAAGAGACCCAGTACTTC
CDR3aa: CASSQGTSGGREETQYF

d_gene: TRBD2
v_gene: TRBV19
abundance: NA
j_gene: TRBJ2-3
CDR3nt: TGTGCCAGTACGACTAGCGGGGTGGCAGATACGCAGTATTTT
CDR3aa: CASTTSGVADTQYF

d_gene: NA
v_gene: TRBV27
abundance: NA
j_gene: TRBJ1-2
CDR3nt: TGTGCCAGCAGTTCCCTGCAGGGGTTAGACTATGGCTACACCTTC
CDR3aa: CASSSLQGLDYGYTF

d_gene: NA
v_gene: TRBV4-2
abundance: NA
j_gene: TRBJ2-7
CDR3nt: TGTGCCAGCAGCCAAGATCTGGACGGGGGAACCCCCTTCCAGCAGTACTTC
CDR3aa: CASSQDLDGGTPFQQYF

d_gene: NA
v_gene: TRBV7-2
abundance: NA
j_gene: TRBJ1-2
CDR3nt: TGTGCCAGCAGCCGCGGGCAGGGGAACGGCTACACCTTC
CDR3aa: CASSRGQGNGYTF

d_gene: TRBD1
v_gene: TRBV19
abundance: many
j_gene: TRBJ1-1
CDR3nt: TGTGCCAGTAGTACCTACTCACAGGGGGGAAGGATGAACACTGAAGCTTTCTTT
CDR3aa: CASSTYSQGGRMNTEAFF

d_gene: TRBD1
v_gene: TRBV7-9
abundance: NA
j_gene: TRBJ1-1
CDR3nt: TGTGCCAGCAGCTCCACCGGGACAGGGGGCTCTAAAGCTTTCTTT
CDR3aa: CASSSTGTGGSKAFF

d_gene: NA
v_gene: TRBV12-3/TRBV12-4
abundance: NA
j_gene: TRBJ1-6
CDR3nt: TGTGCCAGCAGTTTGGGAGGGAATTCACCCCTCCACTTT
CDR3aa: CASSLGGNSPLHF

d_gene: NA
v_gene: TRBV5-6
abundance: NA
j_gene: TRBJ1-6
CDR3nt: TGTGCCAGCAGCCCCGGGGAGGCAGGGCTTAATTCACCCCTCCACTTT
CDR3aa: CASSPGEAGLNSPLHF

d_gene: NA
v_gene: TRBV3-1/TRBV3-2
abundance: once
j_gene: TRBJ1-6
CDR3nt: TGTGCCAGCAGCCAAGTGACGGGGGTTAATTCACCCCTCCACTTT
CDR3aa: CASSQVTGVNSPLHF

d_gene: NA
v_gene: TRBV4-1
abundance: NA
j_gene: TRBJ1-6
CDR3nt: TGCGCCAGCACCCCCATCGCGAGCTCCTATAATTCACCCCTCCACTTT
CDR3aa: CASTPIASSYNSPLHF

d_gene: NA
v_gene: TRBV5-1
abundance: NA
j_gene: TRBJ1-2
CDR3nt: TGCGCCAGCAGCTTGGTCGCGGCGAGTAACTATGGCTACACCTTC
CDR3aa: CASSLVAASNYGYTF